This T cell receptor (beta chain) was sequenced in a study of cytomegalovirus exposure and HLA in healthy donors. The PCR was carried out with 60 Vbeta primers and 13 Jbeta primers. This table comes from immunoSEQ multiplex PCR, and its TCRdb copy is limited to in-frame clones, with some not included. The sample records 65,000 to 90,000 clones, roughly three quarters being singletons. This clone was detected a few times. The target antigen is unknown. Overall study findings and caveats: Under in vitro conditions, three CMV-associated chains were confirmed as specific for CMV antigens. The productive fraction for most TCR beta V segments was about 90% or about 30% in an earlier analysis. Donor immune exposure was known only as CMV serostatus. More than 15,000 TCR beta sequences were associated with HLA alleles at 0.05 false discovery rate in a later analysis.

This CDR3 has 15 amino acids. J lost 4 bases, V lost 3 bases, and 5 bases had no gene match. Germline V lookup: CDR1 MRHNA, CDR2 SNTAGT. This TCR came from a man between 35 and 55 years old in good health and CMV-seronegative. The sequenced sample was PBMCs. The rearrangement links TRBV6-4 to TRBJ2-1, with TRBD2 identical over 8 bases. Here the CDR3 reads CASSDVRGGYNEQFF. Here the CDR3 DNA reads TGTGCCAGCAGTGATGTCCGGGGGGGGTACAATGAGCAGTTCTTC.